This T cell receptor beta chain was identified in a study of blood T cells in healthy people across ages. A word on this clonotype: Its cognate antigen is unknown.

Combining a sample-barcoded 5' primer with a J-beta primer mix, a second PCR ran for 7 to 11 cycles. Per-sample output comprised a minimum of 2.5 million paired-end reads containing CDR3. From the 5' RACE reads, TCRdb called clonotypes with MiXCR, one entry per CDR3 protein. The sample holds roughly 1,500,000 distinct CDR3 sequences, 30% to 40% seen once. This CDR3 has 16 amino acids. From germline, CDR1 is KGHSH and CDR2 LQKENI. V lost 0 bases and J lost 5; bases outside the gene matches: 3. Broader study findings: More naive CD4+ cells and higher diversity marked long-lived donors relative to aged donors. Naive T cell percentage strongly correlated with TCR beta diversity. Among T cells, TCR beta diversity per million cells dropped roughly linearly as age rose.

The sequence came from a woman between 25 and 40 years old in good health. Sequencing input: blood. The rearrangement uses TRBV18 and TRBJ2-1; 11 nucleotides agree with TRBD1. The CDR3 loop is CASSPPGTGGDNEQFF. The CDR3 DNA follows: TGTGCCAGCTCACCACCAGGGACAGGGGGTGACAATGAGCAGTTCTTC.